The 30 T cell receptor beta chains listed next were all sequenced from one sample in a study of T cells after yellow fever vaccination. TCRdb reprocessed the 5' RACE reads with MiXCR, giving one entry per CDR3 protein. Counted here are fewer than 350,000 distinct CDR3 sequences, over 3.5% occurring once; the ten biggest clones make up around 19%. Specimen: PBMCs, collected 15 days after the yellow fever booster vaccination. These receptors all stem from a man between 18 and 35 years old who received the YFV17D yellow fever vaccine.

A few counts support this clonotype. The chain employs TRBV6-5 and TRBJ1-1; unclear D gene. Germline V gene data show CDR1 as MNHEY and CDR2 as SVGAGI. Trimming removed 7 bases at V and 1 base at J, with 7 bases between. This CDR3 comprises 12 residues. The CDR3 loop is CASTHRNTEAFF. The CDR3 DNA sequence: TGTGCCAGCACCCACAGGAACACTGAAGCTTTCTTT.

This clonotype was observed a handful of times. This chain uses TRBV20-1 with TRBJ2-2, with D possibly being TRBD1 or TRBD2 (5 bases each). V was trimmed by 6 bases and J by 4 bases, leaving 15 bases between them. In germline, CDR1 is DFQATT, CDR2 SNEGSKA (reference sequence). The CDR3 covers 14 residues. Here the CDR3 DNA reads TGCAGTGCCCAACCCGGGGCCAGCACCGGGGAGCTGTTTTTT. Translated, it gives CSAQPGASTGELFF.

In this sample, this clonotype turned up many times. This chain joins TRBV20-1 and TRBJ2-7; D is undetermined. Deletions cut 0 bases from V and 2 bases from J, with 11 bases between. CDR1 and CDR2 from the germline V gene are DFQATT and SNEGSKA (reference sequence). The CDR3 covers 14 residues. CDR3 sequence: CSARDRVTTYEQYF. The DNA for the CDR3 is TGCAGTGCTAGAGATCGGGTCACCACCTACGAGCAGTACTTC.

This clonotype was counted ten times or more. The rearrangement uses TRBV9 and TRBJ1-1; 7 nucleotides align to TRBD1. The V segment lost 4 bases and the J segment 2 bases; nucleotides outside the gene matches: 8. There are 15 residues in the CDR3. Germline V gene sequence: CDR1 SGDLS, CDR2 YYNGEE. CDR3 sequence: CASSPRDRLNTEAFF. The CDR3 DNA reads TGTGCCAGCAGCCCCCGGGACAGACTAAACACTGAAGCTTTCTTT.

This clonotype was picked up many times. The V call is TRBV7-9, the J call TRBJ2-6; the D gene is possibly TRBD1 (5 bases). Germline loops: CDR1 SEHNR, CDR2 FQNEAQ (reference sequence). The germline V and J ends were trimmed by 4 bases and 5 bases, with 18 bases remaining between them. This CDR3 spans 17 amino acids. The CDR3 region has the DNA TGTGCCAGCAGCTCCTTGGATAGGCAGGGTAGGGCCAACGTCCTGACTTTC. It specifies CASSSLDRQGRANVLTF.

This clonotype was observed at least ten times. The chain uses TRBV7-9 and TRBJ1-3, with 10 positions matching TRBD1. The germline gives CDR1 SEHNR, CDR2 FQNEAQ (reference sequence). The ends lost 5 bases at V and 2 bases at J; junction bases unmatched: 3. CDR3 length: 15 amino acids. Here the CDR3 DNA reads TGTGCCAGCAGCCTGACAGGGGGCACTGGAAACACCATATATTTT. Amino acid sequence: CASSLTGGTGNTIYF.

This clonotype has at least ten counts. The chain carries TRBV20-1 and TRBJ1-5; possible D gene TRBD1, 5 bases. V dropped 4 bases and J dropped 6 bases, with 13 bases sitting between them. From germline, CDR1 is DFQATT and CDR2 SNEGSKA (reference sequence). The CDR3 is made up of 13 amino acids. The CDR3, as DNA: TGCAGTGCTAATCAGGGACTCGGTCAGCCCCAGCATTTT. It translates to CSANQGLGQPQHF.

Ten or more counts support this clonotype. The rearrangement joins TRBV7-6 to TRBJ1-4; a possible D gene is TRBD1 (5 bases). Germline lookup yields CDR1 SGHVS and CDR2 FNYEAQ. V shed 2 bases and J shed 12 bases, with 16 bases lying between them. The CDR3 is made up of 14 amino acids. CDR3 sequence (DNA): TGTGCCAGCAGCTTAAGGGGAATTGAGGAAGAACTGTTTTTT. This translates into CASSLRGIEEELFF.

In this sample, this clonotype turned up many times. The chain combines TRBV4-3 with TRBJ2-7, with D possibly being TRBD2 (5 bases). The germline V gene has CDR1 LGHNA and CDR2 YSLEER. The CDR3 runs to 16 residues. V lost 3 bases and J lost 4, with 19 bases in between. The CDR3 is CASSQRAATRQYEQYF. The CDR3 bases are TGCGCCAGCAGCCAGAGGGCAGCCACAAGACAATACGAGCAGTACTTC.

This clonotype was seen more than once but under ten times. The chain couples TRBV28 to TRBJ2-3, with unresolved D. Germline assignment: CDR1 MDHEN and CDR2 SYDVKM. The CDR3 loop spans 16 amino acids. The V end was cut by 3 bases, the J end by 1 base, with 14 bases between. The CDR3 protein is CASSFSHPRGTDTQYF. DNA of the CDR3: TGTGCCAGCAGTTTCTCACACCCTCGGGGCACAGATACGCAGTATTTT.

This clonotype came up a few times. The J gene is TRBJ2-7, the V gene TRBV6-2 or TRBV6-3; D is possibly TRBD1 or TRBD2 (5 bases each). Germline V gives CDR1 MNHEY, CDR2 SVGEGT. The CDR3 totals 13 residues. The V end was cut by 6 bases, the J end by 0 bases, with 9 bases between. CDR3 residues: CASRKGTSYEQYF. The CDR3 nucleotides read TGTGCCAGCAGGAAAGGGACCTCCTACGAGCAGTACTTC.

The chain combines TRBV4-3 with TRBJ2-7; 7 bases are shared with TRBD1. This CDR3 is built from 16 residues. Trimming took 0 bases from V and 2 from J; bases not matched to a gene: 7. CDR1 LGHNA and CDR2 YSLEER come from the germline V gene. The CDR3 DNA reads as TGCGCCAGCAGCCAAGAGTACCGGGACAGAACCTACGAGCAGTACGTC. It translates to CASSQEYRDRTYEQYV.

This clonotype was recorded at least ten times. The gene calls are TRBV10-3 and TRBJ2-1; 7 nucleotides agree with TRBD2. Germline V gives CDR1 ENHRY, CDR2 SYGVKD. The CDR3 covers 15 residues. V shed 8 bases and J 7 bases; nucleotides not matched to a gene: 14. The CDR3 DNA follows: TGTGCCATCGTGACGGACGGGATGGGGGGGAATGAGCAGTTCTTC. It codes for CAIVTDGMGGNEQFF.

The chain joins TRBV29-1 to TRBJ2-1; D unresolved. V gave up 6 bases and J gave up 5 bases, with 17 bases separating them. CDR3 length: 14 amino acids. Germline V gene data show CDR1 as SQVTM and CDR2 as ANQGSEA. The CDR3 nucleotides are TGCAGCGTCGAACCGTCCGGGCTGAACAATGAGCAGTTCTTC. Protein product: CSVEPSGLNNEQFF.

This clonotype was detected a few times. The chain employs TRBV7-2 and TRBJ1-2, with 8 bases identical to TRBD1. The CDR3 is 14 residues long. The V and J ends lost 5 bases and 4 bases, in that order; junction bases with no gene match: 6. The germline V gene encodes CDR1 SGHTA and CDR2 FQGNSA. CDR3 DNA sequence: TGTGCCAGCAGCCGAGGGGGACAGGCCTATGGCTACACCTTC. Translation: CASSRGGQAYGYTF.

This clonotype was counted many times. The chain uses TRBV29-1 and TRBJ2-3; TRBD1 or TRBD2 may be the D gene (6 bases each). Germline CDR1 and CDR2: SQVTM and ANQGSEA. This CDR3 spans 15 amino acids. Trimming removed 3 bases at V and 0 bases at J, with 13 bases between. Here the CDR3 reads CSVDWGRGSTDTQYF. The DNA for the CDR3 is TGCAGCGTTGATTGGGGGCGGGGTAGCACAGATACGCAGTATTTT.

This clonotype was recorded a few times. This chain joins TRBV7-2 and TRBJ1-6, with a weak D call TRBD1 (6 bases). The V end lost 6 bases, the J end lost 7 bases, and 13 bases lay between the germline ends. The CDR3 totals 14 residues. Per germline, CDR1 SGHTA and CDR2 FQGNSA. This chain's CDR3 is CASSFGQGNSPLHF. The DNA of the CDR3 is TGTGCCAGCAGTTTCGGGCAGGGGAATTCACCCCTCCACTTT.

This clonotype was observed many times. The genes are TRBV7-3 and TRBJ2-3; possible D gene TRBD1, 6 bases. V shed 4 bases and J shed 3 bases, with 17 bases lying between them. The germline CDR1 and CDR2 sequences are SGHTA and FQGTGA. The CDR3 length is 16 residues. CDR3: CASSSNRDLGTDTQYF. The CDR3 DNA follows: TGTGCCAGCAGCTCCAACAGGGATTTGGGGACAGATACGCAGTATTTT.

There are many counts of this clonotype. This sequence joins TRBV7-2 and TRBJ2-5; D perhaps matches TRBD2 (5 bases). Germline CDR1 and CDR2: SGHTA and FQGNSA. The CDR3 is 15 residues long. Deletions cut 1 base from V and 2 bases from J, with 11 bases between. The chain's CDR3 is CASSLGVGRQETQYF. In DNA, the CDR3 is TGTGCCAGCAGCTTAGGAGTGGGGAGACAAGAGACCCAGTACTTC.

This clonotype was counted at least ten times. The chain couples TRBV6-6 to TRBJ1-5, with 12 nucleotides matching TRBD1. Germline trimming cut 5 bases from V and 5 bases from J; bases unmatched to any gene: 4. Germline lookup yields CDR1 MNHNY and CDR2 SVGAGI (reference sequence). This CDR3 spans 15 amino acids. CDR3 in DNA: TGTGCCAGCAGTACCGGGGACAGGGGGCATCAGCCCCAGCATTTT. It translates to CASSTGDRGHQPQHF.

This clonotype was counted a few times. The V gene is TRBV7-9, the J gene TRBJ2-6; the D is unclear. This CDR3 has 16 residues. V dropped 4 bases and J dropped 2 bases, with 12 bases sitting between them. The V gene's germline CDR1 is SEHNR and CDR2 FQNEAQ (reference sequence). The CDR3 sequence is CASSSMRGPGANVLTF. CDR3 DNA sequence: TGTGCCAGCAGCTCCATGAGAGGCCCTGGGGCCAACGTCCTGACTTTC.

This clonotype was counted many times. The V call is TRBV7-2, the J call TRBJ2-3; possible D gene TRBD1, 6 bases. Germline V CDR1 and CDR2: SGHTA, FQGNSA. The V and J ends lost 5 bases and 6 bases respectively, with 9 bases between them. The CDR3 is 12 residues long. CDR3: CASSPDRDTQYF. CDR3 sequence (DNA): TGTGCCAGCAGCCCCGACAGGGATACGCAGTATTTT.

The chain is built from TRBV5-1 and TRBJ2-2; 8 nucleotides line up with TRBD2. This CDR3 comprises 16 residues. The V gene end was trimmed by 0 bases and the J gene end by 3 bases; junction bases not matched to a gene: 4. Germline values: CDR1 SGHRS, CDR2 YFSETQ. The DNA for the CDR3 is TGCGCCAGCAGCTTGGAAGCGGGGGTGTACACCGGGGAGCTGTTTTTT. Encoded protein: CASSLEAGVYTGELFF.

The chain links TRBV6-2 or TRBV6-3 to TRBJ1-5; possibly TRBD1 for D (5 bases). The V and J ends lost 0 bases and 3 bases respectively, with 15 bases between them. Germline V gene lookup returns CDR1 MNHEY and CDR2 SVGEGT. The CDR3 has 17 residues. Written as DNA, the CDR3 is TGTGCCAGCAGTTACTCGAGATGGGGGGACGACAATCAGCCCCAGCATTTT. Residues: CASSYSRWGDDNQPQHF.

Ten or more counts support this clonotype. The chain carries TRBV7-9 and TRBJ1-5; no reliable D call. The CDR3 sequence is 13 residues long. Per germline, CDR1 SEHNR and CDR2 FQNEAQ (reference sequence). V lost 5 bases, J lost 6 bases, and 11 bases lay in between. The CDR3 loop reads CASSPPVGQPQHF. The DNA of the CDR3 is TGTGCCAGCAGCCCGCCAGTGGGTCAGCCCCAGCATTTT.

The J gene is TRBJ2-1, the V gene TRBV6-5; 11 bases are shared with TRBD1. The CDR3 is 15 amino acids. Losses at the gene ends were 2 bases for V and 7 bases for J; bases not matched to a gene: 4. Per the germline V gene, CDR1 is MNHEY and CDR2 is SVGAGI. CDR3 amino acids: CASSYGQGAGNEQFF. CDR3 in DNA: TGTGCCAGCAGTTACGGACAGGGGGCAGGGAATGAGCAGTTCTTC.

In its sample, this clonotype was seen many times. As DNA, the CDR3 is TGTGCCAGCAGCTTAACAGATTCACCCCTCCACTTT. Its protein product is CASSLTDSPLHF. V is TRBV5-5 and J is TRBJ1-6; D gene uncertain. Germline-derived CDR1 and CDR2 are SGHKS and YYEKEE (reference sequence). V was clipped by 2 bases and J by 8 bases, with 5 bases between them. The CDR3 consists of 12 residues.

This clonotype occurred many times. Written as DNA, the CDR3 is TGTGCCAGCAGCTTTGGCGGGCTGAGGAATGAGCAGTTCTTC. Its protein product is CASSFGGLRNEQFF. J is TRBJ2-1 and V is TRBV7-3, with D tentatively TRBD2 (5 bases). Trimming removed 3 bases at V and 7 bases at J, with 13 bases between. Germline V gives CDR1 SGHTA, CDR2 FQGTGA. The CDR3 extends over 14 amino acids.

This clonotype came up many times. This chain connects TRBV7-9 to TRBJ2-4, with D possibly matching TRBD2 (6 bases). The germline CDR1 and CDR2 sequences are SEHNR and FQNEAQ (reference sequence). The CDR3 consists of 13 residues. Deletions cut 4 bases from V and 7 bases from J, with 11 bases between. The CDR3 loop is CASSYDGGNIQYF. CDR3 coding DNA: TGTGCCAGCAGCTACGACGGAGGGAACATTCAGTACTTC.

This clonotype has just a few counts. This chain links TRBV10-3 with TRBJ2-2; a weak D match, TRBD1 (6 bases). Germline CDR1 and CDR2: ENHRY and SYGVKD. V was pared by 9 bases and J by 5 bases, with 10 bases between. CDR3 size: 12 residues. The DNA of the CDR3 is TGTGCCATGGGGGCTCAGACCGGGGAGCTGTTTTTT. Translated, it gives CAMGAQTGELFF.